These 23 T cell receptor beta chains were sequenced from one sample in a study of CD8+CD57+ T cells in acquired aplastic anemia. The patients chosen for sequencing had shown expansion of CD8+CD57+ cells (detected by flow cytometry). Genomic DNA templated the TCR beta VDJ and CDR3 profiling. TCRdb ran MiXCR on the reads and lists one entry per CDR3 protein. The top ten hold approximately 20% of the sample, which has about 200,000 distinct CDR3 sequences, less than 60% seen once. The sequenced material came from sorted CD4+, CD8+, or CD8+CD57+ T cells (not recorded which) from PBMCs. The receptors were sampled from a human donor with aplastic anemia.

The genes are TRBV18 and TRBJ2-2; no clear D. The length of the CDR3 is 16 residues. Trimming removed 0 bases from V and 0 bases from J, with 8 bases in between. Per the germline V gene, CDR1 is KGHSH and CDR2 is LQKENI. The CDR3 region is CASSPPLVSNTGELFF. CDR3 in DNA: TGTGCCAGCTCACCACCCTTAGTATCGAACACCGGGGAGCTGTTTTTT.

On this clonotype: The junction departs from germline at one end; a sequencing error may be responsible. The rearrangement joins TRBV10-3 to TRBJ2-6; 11 positions match TRBD1. This CDR3 has 16 amino acids. Germline CDR1 is ENHRY and CDR2 is SYGVKD. The DNA for the CDR3 is TGTGTCATCCGGGACAGGGGGGCGCGTGGGGCCAACGTCCTGACTTTC. It translates to CVIRDRGARGANVLTF.

About this clonotype: Given a much more abundant clone one base away, this may be a read error. This chain uses TRBV10-3 with TRBJ1-2; D call uncertain. The CDR3 is 14 residues long. V shed 5 bases and J shed 6 bases, with 16 bases lying between them. The germline gives CDR1 ENHRY, CDR2 SYGVKD. This CDR3 is CAISTPGWTDGYTF. CDR3 coding DNA: TGTGCCATCAGTACACCCGGATGGACCGATGGCTACACCTTC.

The J gene is TRBJ1-3, the V gene TRBV5-1; D not certain. CDR3 length: 14 residues. V gave up 1 base and J gave up 9 bases, with 14 bases separating them. Germline V gene sequence: CDR1 SGHRS, CDR2 YFSETQ. Written as DNA, the CDR3 is TGCGCCAGCAGCTTGAGGGTGTCGGAGAGCACCATATATTTT. Its translation is CASSLRVSESTIYF.

Points on this clonotype: Just one base apart from a much larger clone, this may be a read error. The chain combines TRBV6-1 with TRBJ1-1, with D possibly being TRBD1 (5 bases). Trimming took off 6 bases at V and 5 bases at J, with 10 bases between the two ends. Germline CDR1 and CDR2: MNHNS and SASEGT. CDR3 length: 12 residues. The CDR3: CASRNRRTEAFF. The CDR3 bases are TGTGCCAGCAGGAACAGGAGGACTGAAGCTTTCTTT.

Worth noting for this clonotype: This is likely a read error, given that the CDR3 carries no conserved phenylalanine or tryptophan at its end. CDR3 coding DNA: TGTGCCAGCAGCTTAGACAACCGTGAGCAGTTCCTC. Residues: CASSLDNREQFL. V gene TRBV7-9 combines with J gene TRBJ2-1, with unresolved D. The length of the CDR3 is 12 residues. Germline CDR1 is SEHNR and CDR2 is FQNEAQ (reference sequence). V gave up 1 base and J gave up 9 bases, with 7 bases separating them.

V is TRBV20-1 and J is TRBJ1-6; D remains unclear. The CDR3 extends over 12 amino acids. V shed 3 bases and J shed 8 bases, with 8 bases lying between them. Per germline, CDR1 DFQATT and CDR2 SNEGSKA (reference sequence). CDR3 sequence (DNA): TGCAGTGCTAGGGGAGAGGATTCACCCCTCCACTTT. This encodes CSARGEDSPLHF.

This clonotype was recorded at least ten times. The V call is TRBV11-3, the J call TRBJ1-1, with D possibly matching TRBD1 (6 bases). Germline CDR1 SGHNT, CDR2 YENEEA. Trimming removed 3 bases at V and 3 bases at J, with 14 bases between. This CDR3 region has 15 residues. CDR3 DNA: TGTGCCAGCAGCTTTGGGGGCGCGATGGACACTGAAGCTTTCTTT. It encodes CASSFGGAMDTEAFF.

In DNA form, the CDR3 reads TGTGCCACCAGCCTTCAGGGGGTTAACGTGTACAATGAGCAGTTCTTC. Translation gives CATSLQGVNVYNEQFF. The genes are TRBV15 and TRBJ2-1, with 7 bases lining up with TRBD1. After removal of 5 bases from V and 4 bases from J, the junction contained 11 bases not matched to a gene. Germline CDR1 LNHNV, CDR2 YYDKDF (reference sequence). The CDR3 has 16 amino acids.

This clonotype was observed a handful of times. Possible read error: a much larger clone is one base away. V is TRBV20-1 and J is TRBJ1-1, with TRBD1 identical over 9 bases. The germline gives CDR1 DFQATT, CDR2 SNEGSKA (reference sequence). The CDR3 runs 15 residues. The J segment lost 4 bases and the V segment lost 4 bases, leaving 10 bases of the junction unmatched. For the CDR3, the DNA is TGCAGTGCTATCCACTCTCAGACAGGGGGCACTGAAGCTTTCTTT. Its protein product is CSAIHSQTGGTEAFF.

Notes on this clonotype: Lacking the conserved final phenylalanine or tryptophan, this CDR3 likely reflects a read error. No DNA is shown, since the ends of the CDR3 on it are uncertain; the CDR3 is the one TCRdb lists. The chain is built from TRBV9 and TRBJ2-2. Germline CDR1 SGDLS, CDR2 YYNGEE. The CDR3 has 9 amino acids, counting both end residues. CDR3 region: CASSVGLVD.

This clonotype was observed a handful of times. The rearrangement links TRBV27 to TRBJ2-7, with D tentatively TRBD1 (6 bases). Trimming removed 2 bases at V and 3 bases at J, with 14 bases between. The CDR3 extends over 15 amino acids. The germline CDR1 and CDR2 sequences are MNHEY and SMNVEV (reference sequence). The CDR3 region is CASSLDQGRNYEQYF. The CDR3 DNA sequence: TGTGCCAGCAGTTTAGACCAGGGGAGAAACTACGAGCAGTACTTC.

This clonotype showed up many times. The junction shows a germline mismatch at one end, possibly a read error. The V and J genes are TRBV4-1 and TRBJ2-7, with 7 bases aligning to TRBD2. Germline assignment: CDR1 MGHRA and CDR2 YSYEKL. This CDR3 has 15 amino acids. CDR3 protein: CASSEEQAGSYEQYF. CDR3 DNA sequence: TGCGCCAGCAGCGAAGAACAAGCGGGGTCCTACGAGCAGTACTTC.

To note about this clonotype: No conserved phenylalanine or tryptophan ends this CDR3, so it is likely a read error. The chain links TRBV11-2 to TRBJ2-3, with 9 bases aligning to TRBD2. The germline V gene encodes CDR1 SGHAT and CDR2 FQNNGV. The junction had 7 bases not matched to a gene; V was cut back by 5 bases and J by 1 base. This CDR3 has 16 residues. The CDR3 DNA sequence: TGTGCCAGCAGCCCCGCGGGGGGGGACGGCACAGATACGCAGTATTCT. Protein: CASSPAGGDGTDTQYS.

Comment on this clonotype: This sequence may be a read error, since a much larger clone differs from it by one base. The genes are TRBV7-9 and TRBJ1-6, with D uncertain. CDR3 length equals 17 residues. The V end lost 6 bases, the J end lost 0 bases, and 15 bases lay between the germline ends. Germline CDR1 and CDR2: SEHNR and FQNEAQ (reference sequence). The CDR3 is CASSPRPSRSYNSPLHF. The DNA for the CDR3 is TGTGCCAGCAGTCCCCGACCGTCCCGCTCCTATAATTCACCCCTCCACTTT.

There are many counts of this clonotype. The rearrangement uses TRBV10-2 and TRBJ2-7; D might be TRBD1 or TRBD2, each matching 5 bases. V was cut by 7 bases and J by 4 bases, with 14 bases left in between. CDR3 length equals 13 residues. Per the germline V gene, CDR1 is WSHSY and CDR2 is SAAADI. The CDR3 sequence: CASKPGPPYEQYF. The CDR3 DNA sequence: TGCGCCAGCAAGCCGGGACCCCCGTACGAGCAGTACTTC.

In this sample, this clonotype turned up once. The chain employs TRBV4-1 and TRBJ2-7, with D hard to call. Trimming stripped 1 base from V and 3 bases from J, with 13 bases between. Germline lookup yields CDR1 MGHRA and CDR2 YSYEKL. The CDR3 is 15 residues long. The CDR3 region has the DNA TGCGCCAGCAGCCAAGTCCCACTTCTGAGCTACGAGCAGTACTTC. The encoded protein is CASSQVPLLSYEQYF.

There are a few counts of this clonotype. The chain couples TRBV12-3 or TRBV12-4 to TRBJ1-1; D is possibly TRBD1 (5 bases). This CDR3 region has 13 residues. V was pared by 0 bases and J by 11 bases, with 13 bases between. In DNA form, the CDR3 reads TGTGCCAGCAGTTTAGCGGGGGTAGGAGGCGCTTTCTTT. It translates to CASSLAGVGGAFF.

This clonotype has a count of ten or more. The chain recombines TRBV12-3 or TRBV12-4 with TRBJ1-6; 7 bases line up with TRBD1. J lost 9 bases, V lost 5 bases, and 10 bases had no gene match. The CDR3 extends over 15 amino acids. CDR3 protein: CASSQATGRTSPLHF. CDR3 coding DNA: TGTGCCAGCAGTCAGGCGACAGGGCGAACTTCACCCCTCCACTTT.

This clonotype was picked up many times. This sequence joins TRBV29-1 and TRBJ2-5; the D call may be TRBD1 or TRBD2 (5 bases each). Per germline, CDR1 SQVTM and CDR2 ANQGSEA. This CDR3 has 16 residues. Trimming took 3 bases from V and 5 from J, leaving 22 bases between them. In nucleotides, the CDR3 is TGCAGCGTTGATCCTGGGGCCTCTAGCTCAGGGGAGACCCAGTACTTC. Amino acids: CSVDPGASSSGETQYF.

This sequence joins TRBV19 and TRBJ2-7, with 8 nucleotides matching TRBD1. The CDR3 has 14 residues. CDR1 and CDR2 (germline): LNHDA, SQIVND (reference sequence). V trimming: 3 bases; J trimming: 4 bases; junction bases outside the gene matches: 5. CDR3 sequence: CASSMSQGAYEQYF. In DNA, the CDR3 is TGTGCCAGTAGTATGAGCCAGGGGGCTTACGAGCAGTACTTC.

This chain joins TRBV2 and TRBJ2-1, with TRBD1 matching 9 bases. Germline lookup yields CDR1 SNHLY and CDR2 FYNNEI. V was pared by 7 bases and J by 4 bases, with 8 bases of the junction left unmatched. The CDR3 contains 15 residues. The CDR3 nucleotides are TGTGCCAGCACCCCGACAGGGGGGACGTACAATGAGCAGTTCTTC. This sequence encodes CASTPTGGTYNEQFF.

A word on this clonotype: Just one base apart from a much larger clone, this may be a read error. The genes are TRBV27 and TRBJ1-6, with 7 bases lining up with TRBD1. Losses at the gene ends were 6 bases for V and 10 bases for J; bases not matched to a gene: 9. This CDR3 is built from 14 residues. The V gene's germline CDR1 is MNHEY and CDR2 SMNVEV (reference sequence). CDR3 sequence (DNA): TGTGCCAGCAGCCCGGGACAGCTAAGATCACCCCTCCACTTT. Its translation is CASSPGQLRSPLHF.